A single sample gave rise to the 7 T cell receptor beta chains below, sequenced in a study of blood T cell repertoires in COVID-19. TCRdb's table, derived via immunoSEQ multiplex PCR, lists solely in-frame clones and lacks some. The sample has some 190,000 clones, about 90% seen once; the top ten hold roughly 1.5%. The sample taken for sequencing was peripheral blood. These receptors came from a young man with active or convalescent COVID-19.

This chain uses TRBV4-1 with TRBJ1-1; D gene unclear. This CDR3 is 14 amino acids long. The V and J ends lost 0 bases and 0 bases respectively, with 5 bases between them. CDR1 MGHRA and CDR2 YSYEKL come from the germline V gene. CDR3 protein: CASSQDLMNTEAFF. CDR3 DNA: TGCGCCAGCAGCCAAGACTTAATGAACACTGAAGCTTTCTTT.

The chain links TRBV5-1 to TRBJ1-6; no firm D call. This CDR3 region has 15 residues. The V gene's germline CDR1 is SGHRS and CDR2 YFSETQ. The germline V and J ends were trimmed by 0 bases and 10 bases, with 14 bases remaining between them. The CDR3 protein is CASSLGQAIGSPLHF. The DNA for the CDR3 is TGCGCCAGCAGCTTGGGGCAGGCCATCGGATCACCCCTCCACTTT.

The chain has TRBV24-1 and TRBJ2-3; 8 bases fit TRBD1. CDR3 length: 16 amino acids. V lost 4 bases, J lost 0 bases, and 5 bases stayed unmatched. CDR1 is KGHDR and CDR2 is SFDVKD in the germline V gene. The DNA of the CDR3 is TGTGCCACCAGTGACCGGACAGGGATTAGCACAGATACGCAGTATTTT. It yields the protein CATSDRTGISTDTQYF.

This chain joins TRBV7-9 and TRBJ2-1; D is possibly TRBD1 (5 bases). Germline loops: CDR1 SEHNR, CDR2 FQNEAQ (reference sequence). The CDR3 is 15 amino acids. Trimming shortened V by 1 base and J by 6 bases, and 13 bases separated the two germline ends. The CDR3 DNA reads TGTGCCAGCAGCTTAGTCGTGGGGCGCCCCAATGAGCAGTTCTTC. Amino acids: CASSLVVGRPNEQFF.

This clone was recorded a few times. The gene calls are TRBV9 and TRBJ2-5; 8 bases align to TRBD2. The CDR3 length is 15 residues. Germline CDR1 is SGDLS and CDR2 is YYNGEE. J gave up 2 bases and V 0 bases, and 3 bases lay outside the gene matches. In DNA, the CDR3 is TGTGCCAGCAGCGTAGGGGGACTAGGTCAAGAGACCCAGTACTTC. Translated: CASSVGGLGQETQYF.

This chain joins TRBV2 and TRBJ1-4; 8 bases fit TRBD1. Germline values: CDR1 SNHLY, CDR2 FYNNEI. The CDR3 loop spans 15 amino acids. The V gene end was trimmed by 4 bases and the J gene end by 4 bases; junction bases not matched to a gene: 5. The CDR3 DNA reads TGTGCCAGCAGTGCGTGGACAGGGTTTAATGAAAAACTGTTTTTT. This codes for CASSAWTGFNEKLFF.

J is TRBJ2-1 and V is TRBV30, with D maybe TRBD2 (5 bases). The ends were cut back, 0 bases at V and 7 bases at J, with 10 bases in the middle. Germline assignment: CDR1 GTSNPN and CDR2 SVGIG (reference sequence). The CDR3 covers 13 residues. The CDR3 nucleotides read TGTGCCTGGAGTGTTGTGACTATGAATGAGCAGTTCTTC. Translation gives CAWSVVTMNEQFF.